This T cell receptor (beta chain) is drawn from a study of cytomegalovirus exposure and HLA in healthy donors. Study summary: When just under 400 donors were genotyped, more than 70% of them were found to fall in the Caucasian-associated ancestry cluster.

Germline V gene sequence: CDR1 MDHEN, CDR2 SYDVKM. The CDR3 contains 14 residues. Unmatched junction bases numbered 9, after V lost 6 bases and J lost 6 bases. Details on this clone: Its antigen is currently unknown.

In the PCR, 60 Vbeta and 13 Jbeta primers were used. Method: immunoSEQ multiplex PCR; TCRdb's copy keeps in-frame clones and lacks some. Recorded here are 150,000 to 200,000 clones; the top ten clones represent roughly 2%. Findings of the study overall: Cytomegalovirus-associated TCR beta chains were listed, numbering approximately 150.

The chain couples TRBV28 to TRBJ2-7; 9 bases are shared with TRBD2. The receptor's source is a man in his thirties or forties in good health and CMV-seronegative. Sequencing used PBMCs. CDR3 in DNA: TGTGCCAGCAGGGTAGCGGGAGTGTCTACCGAGCAGTACTTC. Its translation: CASRVAGVSTEQYF.